These 15 T cell receptor beta chains were all obtained from the same sample, sequenced in a study of blood T cell repertoires in COVID-19. Sequenced by immunoSEQ multiplex PCR; TCRdb stores in-frame clones only, minus some. This table has 400,000 to 500,000 clones, 88% appearing once. The sequenced sample consisted of PBMCs or T cells enriched from blood (not recorded which). Receptor source: a woman aged 40-49 years who had recovered from COVID-19.

The chain links TRBV11-2 to TRBJ2-7; TRBD2 matches at 10 bases. Looked up from germline, CDR1 is SGHAT and CDR2 is FQNNGV. The CDR3 loop spans 17 amino acids. Germline trimming cut 6 bases from V and 1 base from J; bases unmatched to any gene: 12. The chain's CDR3 is CASSLGTSETYSYEQYF. The CDR3 DNA follows: TGTGCCAGCAGTTTGGGGACTAGCGAAACCTATTCCTACGAGCAGTACTTC.

V gene TRBV11-2 combines with J gene TRBJ2-1; 10 positions agree with TRBD2. The V gene's germline CDR1 is SGHAT and CDR2 FQNNGV. The CDR3 loop spans 16 amino acids. V lost 5 bases and J lost 4; bases outside the gene matches: 8. The CDR3 sequence is CASSRSGRDPYNEQFF. The CDR3 nucleotides read TGTGCCAGCAGCCGAAGCGGGAGGGACCCATACAATGAGCAGTTCTTC.

The chain links TRBV13 to TRBJ2-3; tentative D call: TRBD2 (6 bases). The CDR3 contains 16 residues. V dropped 5 bases and J dropped 7 bases, with 22 bases sitting between them. The germline V gene encodes CDR1 PRHDT and CDR2 FYEKMQ (reference sequence). CDR3 nucleotide sequence: TGTGCCAGCAGCCCAACCTCGGGACTGCACTTATATACGCAGTATTTT. Protein sequence: CASSPTSGLHLYTQYF.

The CDR3 DNA is TGTGCCAGCAGTGCCTGGACAGGCGGAAGAGGCTACACCTTC. Translation: CASSAWTGGRGYTF. The chain links TRBV25-1 to TRBJ1-2; 7 positions match TRBD1. With 4 bases clipped from V and 8 bases from J, the junction kept 10 bases outside the gene matches. This CDR3 region has 14 residues. Germline V lookup: CDR1 MGHDK, CDR2 SYGVNS.

This clone has only a few counts. J is TRBJ1-6 and V is TRBV10-3, with D possibly TRBD1 on 6 matching bases. The germline V gene has CDR1 ENHRY and CDR2 SYGVKD. The ends were cut back, 2 bases at V and 9 bases at J, with 17 bases in the middle. The CDR3 spans 16 residues. CDR3 sequence reads: CAISEEGGSFSSPLHF. CDR3 bases: TGTGCCATCAGTGAGGAAGGGGGAAGTTTTAGTTCACCCCTCCACTTT.

This chain connects TRBV3-1 (or the pseudogene TRBV3-2) to TRBJ1-2, with a tentative D call TRBD1 (5 bases). The CDR3 covers 15 residues. V was pared by 0 bases and J by 6 bases, with 14 bases between. Germline V gives CDR1 LGHDT, CDR2 YNNKEL (reference sequence). The CDR3 DNA sequence: TGTGCCAGCAGCCAAGATCAGCAGGGAATAGATGGCTACACCTTC. Encoded protein: CASSQDQQGIDGYTF.

The chain combines TRBV7-9 with TRBJ1-1; D unresolved. Germline CDR1 reads SEHNR; CDR2 reads FQNEAQ (reference sequence). The CDR3 spans 17 residues. The V end was cut by 5 bases, the J end by 2 bases, with 21 bases between. As DNA, the CDR3 is TGTGCCAGCAGCCCTCAATTACGGACGGAGGGAAACACTGAAGCTTTCTTT. It yields the protein CASSPQLRTEGNTEAFF.

The chain recombines TRBV18 with TRBJ1-5, with 7 bases matching TRBD1. Germline-derived CDR1 and CDR2 are KGHSH and LQKENI. The CDR3 has 15 residues. The J segment lost 5 bases and the V segment lost 2 bases, leaving 6 bases of the junction unmatched. Written as DNA, the CDR3 is TGTGCCAGCTCACCAGCCCTTACAGGGGATCAGCCCCAGCATTTT. Translation: CASSPALTGDQPQHF. Based on the CDR3 plus reference TRBV18 and TRBJ1-5, the full variable domain is NAGVMQNPRHLVRRRGQEARLRCSPMKGHSHVYWYRQLPEEGLKFMVYLQKENIIDESGMPKERFSAEFPKEGPSILRIQQVVRGDSAAYFCASSPALTGDQPQHFGDGTRLSIL.

The gene calls are TRBV14 and TRBJ2-2, with no clear D. The CDR3 consists of 14 residues. The V gene's germline CDR1 is SGHDN and CDR2 FVKESK. V dropped 4 bases and J dropped 8 bases, with 14 bases sitting between them. In DNA, the CDR3 is TGTGCCAGCAGCCCCGGGTTCTCGTGGGGGGAGCTGTTTTTT. Protein sequence: CASSPGFSWGELFF.

The chain is built from TRBV28 and TRBJ1-5, with D possibly TRBD1 on 5 matching bases. Germline-derived CDR1 and CDR2 are MDHEN and SYDVKM. V was shortened by 9 bases and J by 4 bases, with 16 bases between the two germline ends. There are 14 residues in the CDR3. The CDR3: CASWGGLGNQPQHF. The CDR3 nucleotides read TGTGCCAGTTGGGGGGGATTGGGGAATCAGCCCCAGCATTTT.

The chain combines TRBV10-2 with TRBJ2-7, with 9 bases matching TRBD1. Germline CDR1 WSHSY, CDR2 SAAADI. V shed 4 bases and J 3 bases; nucleotides not matched to a gene: 13. The CDR3 totals 17 residues. The CDR3 DNA is TGCGCCAGCAGTGTCCCCGGGACAGGGTTTCTGGACTACGAGCAGTACTTC. Translation gives CASSVPGTGFLDYEQYF.

This clone occurred a few times. This rearrangement joins TRBV11-2 to TRBJ1-1; the D is unclear. This CDR3 spans 13 amino acids. V lost 3 bases and J 6 bases, leaving 11 bases between the germline ends. The V gene's germline CDR1 is SGHAT and CDR2 FQNNGV. The CDR3 region is CASSFISGSEAFF. CDR3 coding DNA: TGTGCCAGCAGCTTTATTTCGGGATCTGAAGCTTTCTTT.

The rearrangement uses TRBV7-6 and TRBJ2-3; 12 bases match TRBD2. With V trimmed by 5 bases and J by 3 bases, 6 bases remained unmatched. The CDR3 contains 16 residues. Germline CDR1 is SGHVS and CDR2 is FNYEAQ. CDR3 region: CASSRLAGDGTDTQYF. CDR3 in DNA: TGTGCCAGCAGCCGACTAGCGGGAGATGGTACAGATACGCAGTATTTT.

V and J are TRBV14 and TRBJ1-2; 9 bases fit TRBD1. The J segment lost 1 base and the V segment lost 4 bases, leaving 4 bases of the junction unmatched. Per germline, CDR1 SGHDN and CDR2 FVKESK. This CDR3 spans 15 amino acids. In DNA, the CDR3 is TGTGCCAGCAGCCCGGACAGGGGTATTAACTATGGCTACACCTTC. Translated: CASSPDRGINYGYTF. Full variable domain (rest looked up from reference TRBV14 and TRBJ1-2): EAGVTQFPSHSVIEKGQTVTLRCDPISGHDNLYWYRRVMGKEIKFLLHFVKESKQDESGMPNNRFLAERTGGTYSTLKVQPAELEDSGVYFCASSPDRGINYGYTFGSGTRLTVV.

The CDR3 DNA reads as TGTGCCAGCAGCTTAGGTGGCGGCTGGCGGGAGTATCCAGATACGCAGTATTTT. Its translation is CASSLGGGWREYPDTQYF. This rearrangement joins TRBV13 to TRBJ2-3, with 7 bases identical to TRBD2. J was trimmed by 4 bases and V by 0 bases; bases with no gene match: 13. The CDR3 spans 18 residues. Germline CDR1 and CDR2: PRHDT and FYEKMQ (reference sequence).